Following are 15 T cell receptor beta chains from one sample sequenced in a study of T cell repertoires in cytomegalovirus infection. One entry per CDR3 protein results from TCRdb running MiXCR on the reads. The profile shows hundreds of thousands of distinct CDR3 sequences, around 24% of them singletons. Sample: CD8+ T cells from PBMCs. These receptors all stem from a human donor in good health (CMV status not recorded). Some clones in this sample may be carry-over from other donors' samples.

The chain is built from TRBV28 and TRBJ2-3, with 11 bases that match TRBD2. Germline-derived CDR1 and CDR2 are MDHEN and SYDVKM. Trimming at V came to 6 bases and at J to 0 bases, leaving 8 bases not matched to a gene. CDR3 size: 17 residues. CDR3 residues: CASRLAGGLLSTDTQYF. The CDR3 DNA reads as TGTGCCAGCAGGCTAGCGGGGGGCCTCCTTAGCACAGATACGCAGTATTTT.

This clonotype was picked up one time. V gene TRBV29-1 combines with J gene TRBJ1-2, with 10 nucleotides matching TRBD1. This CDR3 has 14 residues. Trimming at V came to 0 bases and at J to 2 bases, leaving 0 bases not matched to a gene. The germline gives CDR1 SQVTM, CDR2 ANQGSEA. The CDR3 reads CSVEETGGNYGYTF. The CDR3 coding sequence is TGCAGCGTTGAAGAGACAGGGGGCAACTATGGCTACACCTTC.

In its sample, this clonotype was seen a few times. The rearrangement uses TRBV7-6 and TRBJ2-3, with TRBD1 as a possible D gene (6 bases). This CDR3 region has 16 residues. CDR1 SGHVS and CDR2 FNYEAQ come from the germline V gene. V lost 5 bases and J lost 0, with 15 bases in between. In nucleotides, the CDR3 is TGTGCCAGCAGCCGCTCGGGACAACTAAGCACAGATACGCAGTATTTT. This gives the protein CASSRSGQLSTDTQYF.

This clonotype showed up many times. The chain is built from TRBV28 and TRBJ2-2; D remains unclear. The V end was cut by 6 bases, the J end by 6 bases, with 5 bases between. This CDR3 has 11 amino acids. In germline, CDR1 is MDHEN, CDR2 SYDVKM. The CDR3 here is CASSHPGELFF. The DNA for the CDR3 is TGTGCCAGCAGCCATCCCGGGGAGCTGTTTTTT.

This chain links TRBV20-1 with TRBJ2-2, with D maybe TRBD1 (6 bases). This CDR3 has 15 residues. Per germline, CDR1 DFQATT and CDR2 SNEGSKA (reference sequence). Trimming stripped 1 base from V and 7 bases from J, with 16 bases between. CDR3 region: CSARGQGLTFGELFF. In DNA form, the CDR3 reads TGCAGTGCTAGAGGGCAGGGGTTGACGTTCGGGGAGCTGTTTTTT.

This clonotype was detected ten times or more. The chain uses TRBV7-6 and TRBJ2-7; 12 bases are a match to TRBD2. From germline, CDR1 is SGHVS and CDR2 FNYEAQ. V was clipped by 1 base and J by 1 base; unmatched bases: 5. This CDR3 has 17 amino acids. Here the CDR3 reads CASSLDSSGGDSYEQYF. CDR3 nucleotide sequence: TGTGCCAGCAGCTTAGATTCTAGCGGGGGGGATTCCTACGAGCAGTACTTC.

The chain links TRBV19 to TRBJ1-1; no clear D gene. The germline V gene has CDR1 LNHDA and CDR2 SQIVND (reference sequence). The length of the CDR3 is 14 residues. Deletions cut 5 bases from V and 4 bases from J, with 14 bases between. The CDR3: CASSSRQLGTEAFF. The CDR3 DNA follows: TGTGCCAGTAGTTCTCGACAATTAGGCACTGAAGCTTTCTTT.

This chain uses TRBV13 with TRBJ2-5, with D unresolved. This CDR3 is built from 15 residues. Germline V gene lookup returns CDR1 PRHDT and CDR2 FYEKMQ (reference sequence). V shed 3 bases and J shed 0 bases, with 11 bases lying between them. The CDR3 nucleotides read TGTGCCAGCAGCTTGGCGAGAGGAGACCAAGAGACCCAGTACTTC. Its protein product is CASSLARGDQETQYF. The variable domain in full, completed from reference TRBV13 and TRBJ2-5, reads AAGVIQSPRHLIKEKRETATLKCYPIPRHDTVYWYQQGPGQDPQFLISFYEKMQSDKGSIPDRFSAQQFSDYHSELNMSSLELGDSALYFCASSLARGDQETQYFGPGTRLLVL.

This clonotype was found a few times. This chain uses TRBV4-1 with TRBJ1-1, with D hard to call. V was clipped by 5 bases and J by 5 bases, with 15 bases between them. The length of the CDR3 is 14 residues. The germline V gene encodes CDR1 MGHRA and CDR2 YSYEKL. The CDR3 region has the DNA TGCGCCAGCAGCGTTGAACGGGGAGGGACTGAAGCTTTCTTT. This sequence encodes CASSVERGGTEAFF.

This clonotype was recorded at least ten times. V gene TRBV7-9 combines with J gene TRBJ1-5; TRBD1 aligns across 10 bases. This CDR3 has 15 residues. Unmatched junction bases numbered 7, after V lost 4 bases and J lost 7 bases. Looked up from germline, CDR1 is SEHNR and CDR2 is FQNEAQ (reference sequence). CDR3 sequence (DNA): TGTGCCAGCAGCTCCGACAGGGGGCTGGGACAGCCCCAGCATTTT. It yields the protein CASSSDRGLGQPQHF.

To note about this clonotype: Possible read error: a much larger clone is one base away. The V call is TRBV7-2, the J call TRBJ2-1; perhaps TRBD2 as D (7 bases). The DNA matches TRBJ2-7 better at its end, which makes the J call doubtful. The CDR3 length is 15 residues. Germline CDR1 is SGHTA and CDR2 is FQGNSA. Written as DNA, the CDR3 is TGTGCCAGCAGTTACGGCGGGGGCGCTTGGGCTGAGCAGTACTTC. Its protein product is CASSYGGGAWAEQYF.

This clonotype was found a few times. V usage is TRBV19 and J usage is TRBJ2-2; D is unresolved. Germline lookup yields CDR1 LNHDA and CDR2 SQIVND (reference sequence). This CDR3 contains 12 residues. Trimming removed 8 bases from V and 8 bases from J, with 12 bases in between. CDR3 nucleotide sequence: TGTGCCAGTGAGTCCACGACAGGGGAGCTGTTTTTT. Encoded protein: CASESTTGELFF.

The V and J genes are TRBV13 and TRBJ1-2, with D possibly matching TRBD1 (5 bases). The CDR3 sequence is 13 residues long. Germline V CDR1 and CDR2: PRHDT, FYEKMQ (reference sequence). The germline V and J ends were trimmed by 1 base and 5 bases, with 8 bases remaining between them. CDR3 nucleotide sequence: TGTGCCAGCAGCTTAGAACAGGAATATGGCTACACCTTC. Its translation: CASSLEQEYGYTF. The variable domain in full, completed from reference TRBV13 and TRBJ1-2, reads AAGVIQSPRHLIKEKRETATLKCYPIPRHDTVYWYQQGPGQDPQFLISFYEKMQSDKGSIPDRFSAQQFSDYHSELNMSSLELGDSALYFCASSLEQEYGYTFGSGTRLTVV.

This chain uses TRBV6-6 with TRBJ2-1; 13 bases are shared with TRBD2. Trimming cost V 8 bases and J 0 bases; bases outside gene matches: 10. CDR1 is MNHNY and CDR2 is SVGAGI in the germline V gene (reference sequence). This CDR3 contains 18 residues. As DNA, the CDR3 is TGTGCCAGCTTTGGACTAGCGGGGGACGACTACTCCTACAATGAGCAGTTCTTC. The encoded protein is CASFGLAGDDYSYNEQFF.

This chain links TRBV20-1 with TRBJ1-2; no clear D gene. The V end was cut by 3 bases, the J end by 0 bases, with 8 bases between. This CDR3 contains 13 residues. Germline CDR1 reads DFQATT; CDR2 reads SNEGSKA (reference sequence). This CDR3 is CSARSHSNYGYTF. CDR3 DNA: TGCAGTGCTAGGAGCCATTCTAACTATGGCTACACCTTC.